This TCR beta chain came from a study of patients and donors after allogeneic stem cell transplantation. This CDR3 spans 13 amino acids. CDR1 and CDR2 from the germline V gene are SEHNR and FQNEAQ (reference sequence). TCRdb itself ran the RT-PCR reads through MiXCR, one entry per CDR3 protein. Of about a million distinct CDR3 sequences listed, 18% are singletons. This clonotype was found many times. A junction end diverges from the germline sequence, so it may reflect a read error. This receptor was taken from a human donor who was either an allogeneic HSCT recipient or a stem cell or donor lymphocyte infusion donor (not recorded which). It is not recorded whose cells these are; they may come from a transplant donor. The material sequenced was blood, either unsorted or a sorted T cell fraction (not recorded which). The rearrangement uses TRBV7-9 and TRBJ2-7; TRBD1 is a possible D gene (5 bases). The CDR3 DNA is TGCGCCAGCAGCTTGGAGACAGCTTACGAGCAGTACTTC. Translation: CASSLETAYEQYF.